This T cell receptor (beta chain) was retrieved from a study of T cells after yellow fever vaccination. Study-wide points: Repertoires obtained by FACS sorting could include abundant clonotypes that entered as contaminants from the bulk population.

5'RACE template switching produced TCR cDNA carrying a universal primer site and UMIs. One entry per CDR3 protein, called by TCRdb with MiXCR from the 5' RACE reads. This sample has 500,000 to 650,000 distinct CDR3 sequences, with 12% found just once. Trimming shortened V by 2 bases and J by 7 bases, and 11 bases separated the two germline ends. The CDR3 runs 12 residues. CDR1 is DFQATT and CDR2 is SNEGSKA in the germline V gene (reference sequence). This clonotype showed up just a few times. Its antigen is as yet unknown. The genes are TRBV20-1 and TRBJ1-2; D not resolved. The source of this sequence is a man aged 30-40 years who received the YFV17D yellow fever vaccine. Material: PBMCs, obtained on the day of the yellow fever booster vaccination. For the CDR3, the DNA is TGCAGTGCTAGATCGGGAGAAATTGGCTACACCTTC. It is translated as CSARSGEIGYTF.